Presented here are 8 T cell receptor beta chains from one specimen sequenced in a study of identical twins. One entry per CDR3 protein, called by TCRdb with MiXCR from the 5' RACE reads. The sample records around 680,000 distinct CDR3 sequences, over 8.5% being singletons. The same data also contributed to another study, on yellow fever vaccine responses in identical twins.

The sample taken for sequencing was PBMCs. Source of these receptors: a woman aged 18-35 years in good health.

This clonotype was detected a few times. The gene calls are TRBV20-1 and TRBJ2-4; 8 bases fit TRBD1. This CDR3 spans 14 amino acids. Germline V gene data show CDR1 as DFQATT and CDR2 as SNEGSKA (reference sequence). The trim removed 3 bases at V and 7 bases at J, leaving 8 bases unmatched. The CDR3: CSASGAGGGNIQYF. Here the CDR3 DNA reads TGCAGTGCTAGTGGTGCAGGGGGCGGGAACATTCAGTACTTC.

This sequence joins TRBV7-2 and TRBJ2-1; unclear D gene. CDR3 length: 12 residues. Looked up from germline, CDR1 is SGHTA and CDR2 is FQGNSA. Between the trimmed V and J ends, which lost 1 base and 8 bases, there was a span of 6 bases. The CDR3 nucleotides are TGTGCCAGCAGCTTAGGTCGCTATGAGCAGTTCTTC. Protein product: CASSLGRYEQFF.

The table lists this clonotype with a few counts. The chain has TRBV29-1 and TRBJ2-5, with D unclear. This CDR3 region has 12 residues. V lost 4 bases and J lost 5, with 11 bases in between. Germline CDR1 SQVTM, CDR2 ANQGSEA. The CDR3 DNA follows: TGCAGCGTTGCCCTGAACAAGGAGACCCAGTACTTC. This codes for CSVALNKETQYF.

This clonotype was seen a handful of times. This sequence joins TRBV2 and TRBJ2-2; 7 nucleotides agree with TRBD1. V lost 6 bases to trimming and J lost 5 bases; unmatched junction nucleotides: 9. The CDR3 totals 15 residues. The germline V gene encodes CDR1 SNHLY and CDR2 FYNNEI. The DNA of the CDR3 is TGTGCCAGCAGACGCGACAGGGTTGGGACCGGGGAGCTGTTTTTT. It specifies CASRRDRVGTGELFF. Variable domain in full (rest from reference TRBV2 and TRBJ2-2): EPEVTQTPSHQVTQMGQEVILRCVPISNHLYFYWYRQILGQKVEFLVSFYNNEISEKSEIFDDQFSVERPDGSNFTLKIRSTKLEDSAMYFCASRRDRVGTGELFFGEGSRLTVL.

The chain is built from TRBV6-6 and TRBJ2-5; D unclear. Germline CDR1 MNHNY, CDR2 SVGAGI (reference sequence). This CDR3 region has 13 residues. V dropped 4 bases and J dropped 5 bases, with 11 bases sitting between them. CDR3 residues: CASSFGPRETQYF. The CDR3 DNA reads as TGTGCCAGCAGTTTTGGGCCACGGGAGACCCAGTACTTC.

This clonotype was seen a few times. CDR3 in DNA: TGCGCCAGCAGCTACGGGGTCCACTACGAGCAGTACTTC. Encoded protein: CASSYGVHYEQYF. The chain uses TRBV5-1 and TRBJ2-7, with a tentative D call TRBD2 (5 bases). Deletions cut 3 bases from V and 3 bases from J, with 10 bases between. Looked up from germline, CDR1 is SGHRS and CDR2 is YFSETQ. CDR3 size: 13 residues.

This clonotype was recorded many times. CDR3: CASSLSGGNTEAFF. Written as DNA, the CDR3 is TGTGCCAGCAGTTTGTCAGGAGGGAACACTGAAGCTTTCTTT. This chain uses TRBV27 with TRBJ1-1; D is uncertain. Germline V CDR1 and CDR2: MNHEY, SMNVEV (reference sequence). The CDR3 consists of 14 residues. Deletions cut 3 bases from V and 1 base from J, with 9 bases between.

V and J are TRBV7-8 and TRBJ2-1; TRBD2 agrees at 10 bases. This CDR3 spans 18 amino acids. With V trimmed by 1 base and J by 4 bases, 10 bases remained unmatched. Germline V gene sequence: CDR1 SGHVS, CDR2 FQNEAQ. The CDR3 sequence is CASSLVVLAGVSYNEQFF. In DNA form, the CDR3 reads TGTGCCAGCAGCTTAGTGGTGCTAGCGGGAGTTAGTTACAATGAGCAGTTCTTC.